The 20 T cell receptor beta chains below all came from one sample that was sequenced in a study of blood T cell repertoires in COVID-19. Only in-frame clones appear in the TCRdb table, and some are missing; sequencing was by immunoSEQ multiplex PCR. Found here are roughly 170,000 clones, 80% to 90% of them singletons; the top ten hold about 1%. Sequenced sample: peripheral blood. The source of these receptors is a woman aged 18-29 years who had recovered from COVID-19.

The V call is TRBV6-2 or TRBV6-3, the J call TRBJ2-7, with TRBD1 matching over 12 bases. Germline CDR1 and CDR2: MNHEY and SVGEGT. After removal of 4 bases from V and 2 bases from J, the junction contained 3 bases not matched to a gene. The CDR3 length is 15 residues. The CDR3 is CASSWGQGATYEQYF. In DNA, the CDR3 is TGTGCCAGCAGTTGGGGACAGGGGGCAACCTACGAGCAGTACTTC.

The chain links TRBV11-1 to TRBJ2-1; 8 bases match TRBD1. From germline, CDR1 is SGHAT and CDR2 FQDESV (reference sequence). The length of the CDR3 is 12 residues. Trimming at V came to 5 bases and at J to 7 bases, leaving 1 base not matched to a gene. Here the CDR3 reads CASSQGANEQFF. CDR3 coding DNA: TGTGCCAGCAGCCAGGGGGCGAATGAGCAGTTCTTC.

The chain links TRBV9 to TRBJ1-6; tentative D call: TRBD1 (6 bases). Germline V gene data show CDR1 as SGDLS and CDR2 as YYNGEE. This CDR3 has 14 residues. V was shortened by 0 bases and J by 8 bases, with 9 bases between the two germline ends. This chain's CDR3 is CASSVVGGDSPLHF. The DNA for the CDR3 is TGTGCCAGCAGCGTAGTAGGGGGTGATTCACCCCTCCACTTT.

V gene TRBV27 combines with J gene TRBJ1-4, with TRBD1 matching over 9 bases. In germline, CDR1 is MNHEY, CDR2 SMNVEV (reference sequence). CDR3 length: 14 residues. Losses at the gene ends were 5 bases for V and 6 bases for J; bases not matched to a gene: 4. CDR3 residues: CASSHRGHYEKLFF. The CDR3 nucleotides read TGTGCCAGCAGTCACAGGGGGCATTATGAAAAACTGTTTTTT.

The CDR3 DNA reads as TGTGCCAGCAGATTTCCGGGACAGGGGACGCCCGGGAATGGCTACACCTTC. Amino acids: CASRFPGQGTPGNGYTF. The chain employs TRBV7-9 and TRBJ1-2, with TRBD1 matching 10 bases. The trim removed 6 bases at V and 6 bases at J, leaving 16 bases unmatched. This CDR3 contains 17 residues. From germline, CDR1 is SEHNR and CDR2 FQNEAQ (reference sequence).

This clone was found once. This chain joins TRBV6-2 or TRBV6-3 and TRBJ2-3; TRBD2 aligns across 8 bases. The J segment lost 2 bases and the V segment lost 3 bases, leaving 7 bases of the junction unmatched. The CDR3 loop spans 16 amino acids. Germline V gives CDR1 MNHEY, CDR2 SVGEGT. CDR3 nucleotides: TGTGCCAGCAGTTATCTAGCGGGCGTTCTCACAGATACGCAGTATTTT. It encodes CASSYLAGVLTDTQYF.

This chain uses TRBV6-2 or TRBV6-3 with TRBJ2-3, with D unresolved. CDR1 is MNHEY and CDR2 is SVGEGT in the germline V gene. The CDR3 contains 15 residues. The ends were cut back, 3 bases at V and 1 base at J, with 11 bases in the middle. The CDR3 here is CASSYRSFGTDTQYF. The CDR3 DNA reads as TGTGCCAGCAGTTATCGGAGCTTTGGCACAGATACGCAGTATTTT.

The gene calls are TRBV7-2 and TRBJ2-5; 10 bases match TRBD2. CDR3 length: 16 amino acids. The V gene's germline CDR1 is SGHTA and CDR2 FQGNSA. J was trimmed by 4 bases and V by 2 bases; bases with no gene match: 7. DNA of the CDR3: TGTGCCAGCAGCTTATCTAGCGGGAGTGTGAGAGAGACCCAGTACTTC. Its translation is CASSLSSGSVRETQYF. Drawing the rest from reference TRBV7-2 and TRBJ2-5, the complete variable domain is GAGVSQSPSNKVTEKGKDVELRCDPISGHTALYWYRQSLGQGLEFLIYFQGNSAPDKSGLPSDRFSAERTGGSVSTLTIQRTQQEDSAVYLCASSLSSGSVRETQYFGPGTRLLVL.

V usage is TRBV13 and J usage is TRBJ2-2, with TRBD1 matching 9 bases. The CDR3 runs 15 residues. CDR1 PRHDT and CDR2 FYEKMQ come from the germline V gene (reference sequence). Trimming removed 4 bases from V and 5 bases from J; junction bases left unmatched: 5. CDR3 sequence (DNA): TGTGCCAGCAGCTCGGGACAGGGTATGACCGGGGAGCTGTTTTTT. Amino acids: CASSSGQGMTGELFF.

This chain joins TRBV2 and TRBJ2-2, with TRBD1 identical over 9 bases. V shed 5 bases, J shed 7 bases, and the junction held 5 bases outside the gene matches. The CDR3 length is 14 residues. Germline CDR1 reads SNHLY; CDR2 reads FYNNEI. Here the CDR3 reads CASSRDREVGELFF. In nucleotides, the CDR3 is TGTGCCAGCAGTCGGGACAGGGAAGTCGGGGAGCTGTTTTTT. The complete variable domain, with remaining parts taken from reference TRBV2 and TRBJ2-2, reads EPEVTQTPSHQVTQMGQEVILRCVPISNHLYFYWYRQILGQKVEFLVSFYNNEISEKSEIFDDQFSVERPDGSNFTLKIRSTKLEDSAMYFCASSRDREVGELFFGEGSRLTVL.

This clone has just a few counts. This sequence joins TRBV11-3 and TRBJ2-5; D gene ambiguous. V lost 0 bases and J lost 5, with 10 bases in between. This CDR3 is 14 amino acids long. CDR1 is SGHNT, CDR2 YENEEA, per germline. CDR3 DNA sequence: TGTGCCAGCAGCTTAGATCCGAGTTCGGAGACCCAGTACTTC. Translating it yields CASSLDPSSETQYF. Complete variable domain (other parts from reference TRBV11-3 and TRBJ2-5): EAGVVQSPRYKIIEKKQPVAFWCNPISGHNTLYWYLQNLGQGPELLIRYENEEAVDDSQLPKDRFSAERLKGVDSTLKIQPAELGDSAVYLCASSLDPSSETQYFGPGTRLLVL.

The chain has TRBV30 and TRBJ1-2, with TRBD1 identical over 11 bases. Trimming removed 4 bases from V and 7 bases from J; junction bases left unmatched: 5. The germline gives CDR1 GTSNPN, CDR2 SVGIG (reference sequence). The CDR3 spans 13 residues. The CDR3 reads CAWTRTGGSGYTF. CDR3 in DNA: TGTGCCTGGACTAGGACAGGGGGCTCTGGCTACACCTTC.

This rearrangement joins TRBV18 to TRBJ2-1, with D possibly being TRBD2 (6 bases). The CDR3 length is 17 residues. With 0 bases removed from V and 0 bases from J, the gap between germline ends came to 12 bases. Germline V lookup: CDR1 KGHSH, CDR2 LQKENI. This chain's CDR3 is CASSPPLAESSYNEQFF. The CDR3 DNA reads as TGTGCCAGCTCACCACCTTTAGCGGAAAGCTCCTACAATGAGCAGTTCTTC.

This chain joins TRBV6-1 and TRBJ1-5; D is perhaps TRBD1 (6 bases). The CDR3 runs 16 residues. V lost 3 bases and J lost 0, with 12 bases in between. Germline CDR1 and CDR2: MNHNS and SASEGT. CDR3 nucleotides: TGTGCCAGCAGTGAGGGGACAATTTATAGCAATCAGCCCCAGCATTTT. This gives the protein CASSEGTIYSNQPQHF.

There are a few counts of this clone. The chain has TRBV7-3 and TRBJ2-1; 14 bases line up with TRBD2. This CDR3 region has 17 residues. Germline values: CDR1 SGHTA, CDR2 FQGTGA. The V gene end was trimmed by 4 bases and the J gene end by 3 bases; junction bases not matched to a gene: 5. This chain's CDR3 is CASSSHGLAGGYNEQFF. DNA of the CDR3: TGTGCCAGCAGCTCCCACGGACTAGCGGGGGGCTACAATGAGCAGTTCTTC.

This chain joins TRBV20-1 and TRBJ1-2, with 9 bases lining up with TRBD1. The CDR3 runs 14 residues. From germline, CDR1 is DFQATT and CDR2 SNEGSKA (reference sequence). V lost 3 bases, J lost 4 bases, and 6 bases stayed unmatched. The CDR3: CSASGDREGYGYTF. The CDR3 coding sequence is TGCAGTGCTAGTGGGGACAGGGAGGGCTATGGCTACACCTTC.

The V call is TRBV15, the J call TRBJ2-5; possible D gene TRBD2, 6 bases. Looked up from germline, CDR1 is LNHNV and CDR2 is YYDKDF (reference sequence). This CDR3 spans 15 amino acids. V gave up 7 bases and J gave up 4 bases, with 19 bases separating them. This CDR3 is CATTPSGGRTETQYF. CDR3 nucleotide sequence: TGTGCCACCACCCCCTCCGGGGGTAGGACAGAGACCCAGTACTTC.

This CDR3 reads CASGFGEETQYF. The CDR3 region has the DNA TGTGCCAGCGGCTTTGGGGAGGAGACCCAGTACTTC. The V call is TRBV12-3 or TRBV12-4, the J call TRBJ2-5; D is possibly TRBD2 (5 bases). V lost 8 bases and J 5 bases, leaving 12 bases between the germline ends. This CDR3 region has 12 residues.

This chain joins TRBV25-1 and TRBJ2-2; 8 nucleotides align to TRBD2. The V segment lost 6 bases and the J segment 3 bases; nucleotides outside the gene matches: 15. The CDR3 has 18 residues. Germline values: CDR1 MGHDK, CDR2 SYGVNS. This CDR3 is CASRSVSERGFYTGELFF. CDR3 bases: TGTGCCAGCAGAAGCGTTAGTGAGCGGGGGTTTTACACCGGGGAGCTGTTTTTT.

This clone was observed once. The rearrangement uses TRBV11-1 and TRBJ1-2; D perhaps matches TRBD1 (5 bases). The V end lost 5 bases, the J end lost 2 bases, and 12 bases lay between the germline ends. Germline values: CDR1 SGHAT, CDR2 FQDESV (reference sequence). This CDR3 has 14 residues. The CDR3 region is CASSQRPGNYGYTF. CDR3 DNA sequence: TGTGCCAGCAGCCAACGTCCAGGGAACTATGGCTACACCTTC.